This TCR beta chain was observed in a study of blood T cell repertoires in COVID-19. Study-wide context: Acute and convalescent COVID-19 samples came from the United States, Italy and Spain.

Profiling relied on immunoSEQ multiplex PCR, and the TCRdb table lists in-frame clones only, not all of them. The repertoire consists of approximately 31,000 clones, with around 85% occurring once and the leading ten covering about a quarter. Germline assignment: CDR1 SNHLY and CDR2 FYNNEI. Between the trimmed V and J ends, which lost 0 bases and 3 bases, there was a span of 10 bases. CDR3 length: 15 amino acids. The receptor was derived from a woman aged 80 or older with active or convalescent COVID-19. The chain employs TRBV2 and TRBJ2-3; maybe TRBD2 (6 bases). The sample comprised peripheral blood. CDR3: CASSEAGTGTDTQYF. CDR3 sequence (DNA): TGTGCCAGCAGTGAAGCGGGGACTGGAACAGATACGCAGTATTTT. The variable domain in full, with the rest retrieved from reference TRBV2 and TRBJ2-3, is EPEVTQTPSHQVTQMGQEVILRCVPISNHLYFYWYRQILGQKVEFLVSFYNNEISEKSEIFDDQFSVERPDGSNFTLKIRSTKLEDSAMYFCASSEAGTGTDTQYFGPGTRLTVL.